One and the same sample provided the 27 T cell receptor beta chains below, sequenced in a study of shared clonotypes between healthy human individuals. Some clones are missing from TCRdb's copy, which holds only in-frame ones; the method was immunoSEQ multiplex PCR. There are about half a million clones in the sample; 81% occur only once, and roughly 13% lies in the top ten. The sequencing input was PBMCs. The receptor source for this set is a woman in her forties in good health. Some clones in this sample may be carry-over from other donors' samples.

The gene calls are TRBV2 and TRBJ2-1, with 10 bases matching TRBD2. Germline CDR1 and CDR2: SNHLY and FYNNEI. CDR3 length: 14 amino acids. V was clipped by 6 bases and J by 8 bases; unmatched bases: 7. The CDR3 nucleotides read TGTGCCAGCAGCAGCGGGAGGGCAATCGATGAGCAGTTCTTC. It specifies CASSSGRAIDEQFF. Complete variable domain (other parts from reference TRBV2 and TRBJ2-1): EPEVTQTPSHQVTQMGQEVILRCVPISNHLYFYWYRQILGQKVEFLVSFYNNEISEKSEIFDDQFSVERPDGSNFTLKIRSTKLEDSAMYFCASSSGRAIDEQFFGPGTRLTVL.

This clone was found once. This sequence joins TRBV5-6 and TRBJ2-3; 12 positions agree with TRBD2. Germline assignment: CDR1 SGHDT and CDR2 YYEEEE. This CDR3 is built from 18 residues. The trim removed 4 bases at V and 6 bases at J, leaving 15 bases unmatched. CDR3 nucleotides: TGTGCCAGCAGCCCTCCGGGACTAGCGGGTTTCGGGGGCGATACGCAGTATTTT. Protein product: CASSPPGLAGFGGDTQYF.

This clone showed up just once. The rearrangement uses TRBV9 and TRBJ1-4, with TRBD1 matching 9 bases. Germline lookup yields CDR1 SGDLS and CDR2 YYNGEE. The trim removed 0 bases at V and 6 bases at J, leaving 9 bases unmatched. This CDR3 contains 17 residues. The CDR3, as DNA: TGTGCCAGCAGCGTAGCTACTTCAGGACAGGGGCATGAAAAACTGTTTTTT. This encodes CASSVATSGQGHEKLFF.

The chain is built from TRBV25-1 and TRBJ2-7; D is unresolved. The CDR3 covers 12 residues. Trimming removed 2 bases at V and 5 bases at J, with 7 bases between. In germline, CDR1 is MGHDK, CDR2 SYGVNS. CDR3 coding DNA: TGTGCCAGCAGTGAAAATCTGGACGAGCAGTACTTC. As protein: CASSENLDEQYF.

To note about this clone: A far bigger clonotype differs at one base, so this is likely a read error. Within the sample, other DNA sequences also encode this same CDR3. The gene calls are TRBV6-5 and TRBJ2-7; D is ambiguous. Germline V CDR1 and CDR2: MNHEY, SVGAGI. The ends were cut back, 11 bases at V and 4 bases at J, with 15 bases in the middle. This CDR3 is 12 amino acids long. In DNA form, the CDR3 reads TGTGCCCGCGCGCTGGGTATGTACGAGCAGTACTTC. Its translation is CARALGMYEQYF.

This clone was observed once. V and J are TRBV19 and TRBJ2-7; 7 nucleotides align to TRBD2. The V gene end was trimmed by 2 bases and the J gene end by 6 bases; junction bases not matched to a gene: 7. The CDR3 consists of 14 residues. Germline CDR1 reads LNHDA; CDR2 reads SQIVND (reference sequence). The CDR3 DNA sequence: TGTGCCAGTAGTATAACGTCGGGAGGAGGCGAGCAGTACTTC. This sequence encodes CASSITSGGGEQYF.

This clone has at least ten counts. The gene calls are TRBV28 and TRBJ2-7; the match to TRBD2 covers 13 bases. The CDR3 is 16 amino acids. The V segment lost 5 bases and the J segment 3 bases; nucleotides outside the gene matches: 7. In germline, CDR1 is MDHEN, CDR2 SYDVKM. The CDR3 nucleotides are TGTGCCAGCAGTCCCGGACTAGCGGGAGCCGGCTACGAGCAGTACTTC. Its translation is CASSPGLAGAGYEQYF.

The CDR3 protein is CSATGTSVYNEQFF. The CDR3 region has the DNA TGCAGCGCCACCGGGACTAGCGTTTACAATGAGCAGTTCTTC. The chain combines TRBV29-1 with TRBJ2-1; TRBD2 aligns across 10 bases. The CDR3 contains 14 residues. Unmatched junction bases numbered 7, after V lost 7 bases and J lost 4 bases. Germline V gene lookup returns CDR1 SQVTM and CDR2 ANQGSEA.

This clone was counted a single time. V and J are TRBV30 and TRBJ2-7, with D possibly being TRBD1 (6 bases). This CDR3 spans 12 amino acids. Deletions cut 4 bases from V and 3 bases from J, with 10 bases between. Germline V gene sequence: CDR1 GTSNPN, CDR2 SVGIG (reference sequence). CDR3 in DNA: TGTGCCTGGAACAGGGCTGGCTACGAGCAGTACTTC. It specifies CAWNRAGYEQYF.

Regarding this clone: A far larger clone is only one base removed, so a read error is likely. The CDR3, as DNA: TGTGCCAGCTCCACCCAGGATGACACTGAAGCTTTATTT. This gives the protein CASSTQDDTEALF. The chain uses TRBV18 and TRBJ1-1; no clear D gene. CDR3 length equals 13 residues. Per the germline V gene, CDR1 is KGHSH and CDR2 is LQKENI.

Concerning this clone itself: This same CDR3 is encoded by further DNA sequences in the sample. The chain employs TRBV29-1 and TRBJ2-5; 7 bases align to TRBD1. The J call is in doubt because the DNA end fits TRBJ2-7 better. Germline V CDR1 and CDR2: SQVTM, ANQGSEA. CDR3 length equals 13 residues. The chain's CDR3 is CSVRGFTGDEQYF. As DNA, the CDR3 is TGCAGCGTCCGTGGATTTACAGGGGACGAGCAGTACTTC.

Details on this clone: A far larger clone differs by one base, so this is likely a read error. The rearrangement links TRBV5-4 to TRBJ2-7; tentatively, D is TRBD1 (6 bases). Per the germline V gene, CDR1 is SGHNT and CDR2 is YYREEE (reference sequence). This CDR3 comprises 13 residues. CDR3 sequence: CAGSSDSSYEQYF. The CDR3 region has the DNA TGTGCCGGCAGCTCGGACAGCTCCTACGAGCAGTACTTC.

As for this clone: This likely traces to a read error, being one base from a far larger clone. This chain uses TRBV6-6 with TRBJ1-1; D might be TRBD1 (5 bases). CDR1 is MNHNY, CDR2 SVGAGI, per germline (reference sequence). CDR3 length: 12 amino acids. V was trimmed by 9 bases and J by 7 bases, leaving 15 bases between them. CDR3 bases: TGTGCCAGAAGGAAACGAGGGGTTGAAGCTTTCTTT. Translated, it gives CARRKRGVEAFF.

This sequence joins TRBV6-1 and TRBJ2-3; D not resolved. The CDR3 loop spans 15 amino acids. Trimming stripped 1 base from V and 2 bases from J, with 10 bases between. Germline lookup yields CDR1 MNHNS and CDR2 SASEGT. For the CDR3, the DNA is TGTGCCAGCAGTGAAGGACACGGAGACACAGATACGCAGTATTTT. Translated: CASSEGHGDTDTQYF.

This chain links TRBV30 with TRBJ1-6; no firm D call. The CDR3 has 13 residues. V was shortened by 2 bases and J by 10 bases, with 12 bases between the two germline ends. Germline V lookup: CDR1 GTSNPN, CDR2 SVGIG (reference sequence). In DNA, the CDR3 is TGTGCCTGGAGTTTACGCGACGGATCACCCCTCCACTTT. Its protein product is CAWSLRDGSPLHF.

This chain's CDR3 is CASSRQPLYQPQHF. The DNA of the CDR3 is TGTGCCAGCTCCCGACAGCCACTTTATCAGCCCCAGCATTTT. The chain employs TRBV18 and TRBJ1-5; possible D gene TRBD1, 5 bases. Between the trimmed V and J ends, which lost 6 bases and 5 bases, there was a span of 14 bases. There are 14 residues in the CDR3. Germline CDR1 reads KGHSH; CDR2 reads LQKENI.

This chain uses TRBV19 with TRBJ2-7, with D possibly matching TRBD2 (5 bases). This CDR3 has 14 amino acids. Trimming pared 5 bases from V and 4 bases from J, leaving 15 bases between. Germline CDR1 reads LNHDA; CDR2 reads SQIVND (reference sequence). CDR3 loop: CASSFRESLYEQYF. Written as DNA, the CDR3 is TGTGCCAGTAGTTTCCGGGAAAGTTTATACGAGCAGTACTTC.

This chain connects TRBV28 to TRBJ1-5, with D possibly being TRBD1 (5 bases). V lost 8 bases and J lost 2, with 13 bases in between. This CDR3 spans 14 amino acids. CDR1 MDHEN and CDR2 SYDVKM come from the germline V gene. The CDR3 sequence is CASLWGNGNQPQHF. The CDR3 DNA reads TGTGCCAGCCTGTGGGGGAATGGCAATCAGCCCCAGCATTTT.

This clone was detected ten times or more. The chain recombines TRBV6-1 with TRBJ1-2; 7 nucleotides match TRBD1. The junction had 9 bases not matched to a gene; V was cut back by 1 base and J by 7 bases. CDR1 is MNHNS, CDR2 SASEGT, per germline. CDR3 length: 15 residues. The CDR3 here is CASSEESGGVGGYTF. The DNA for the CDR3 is TGTGCCAGCAGTGAAGAATCAGGGGGTGTCGGTGGCTACACCTTC.

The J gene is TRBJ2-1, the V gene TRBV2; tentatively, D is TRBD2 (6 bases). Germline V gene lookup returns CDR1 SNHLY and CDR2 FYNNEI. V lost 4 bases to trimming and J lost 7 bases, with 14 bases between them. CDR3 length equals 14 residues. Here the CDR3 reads CASSGTTTLNEQFF. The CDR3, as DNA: TGTGCCAGCAGTGGGACTACGACATTGAATGAGCAGTTCTTC.

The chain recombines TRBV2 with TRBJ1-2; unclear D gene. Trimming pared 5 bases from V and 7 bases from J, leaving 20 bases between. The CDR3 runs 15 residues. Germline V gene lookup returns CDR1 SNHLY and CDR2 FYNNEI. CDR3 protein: CASSSSRAAGVGYTF. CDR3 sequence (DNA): TGTGCCAGCAGTAGTTCGCGTGCTGCGGGCGTTGGCTACACCTTC. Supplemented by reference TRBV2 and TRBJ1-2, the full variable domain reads EPEVTQTPSHQVTQMGQEVILRCVPISNHLYFYWYRQILGQKVEFLVSFYNNEISEKSEIFDDQFSVERPDGSNFTLKIRSTKLEDSAMYFCASSSSRAAGVGYTFGSGTRLTVV.

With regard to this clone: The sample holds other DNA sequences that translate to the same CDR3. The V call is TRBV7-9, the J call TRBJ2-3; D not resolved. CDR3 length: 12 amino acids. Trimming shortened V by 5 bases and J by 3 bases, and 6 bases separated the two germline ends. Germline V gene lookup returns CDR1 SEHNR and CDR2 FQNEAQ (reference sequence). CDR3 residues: CASSVSTDTQYF. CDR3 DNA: TGTGCCAGCAGCGTTAGTACAGATACGCAGTATTTT.

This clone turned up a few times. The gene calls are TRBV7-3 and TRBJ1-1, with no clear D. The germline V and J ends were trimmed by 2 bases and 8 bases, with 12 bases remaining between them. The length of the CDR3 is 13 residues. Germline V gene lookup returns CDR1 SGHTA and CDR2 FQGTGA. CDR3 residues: CASSLLVNREAFF. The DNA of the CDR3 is TGTGCCAGCAGCTTACTGGTAAACCGGGAAGCTTTCTTT.

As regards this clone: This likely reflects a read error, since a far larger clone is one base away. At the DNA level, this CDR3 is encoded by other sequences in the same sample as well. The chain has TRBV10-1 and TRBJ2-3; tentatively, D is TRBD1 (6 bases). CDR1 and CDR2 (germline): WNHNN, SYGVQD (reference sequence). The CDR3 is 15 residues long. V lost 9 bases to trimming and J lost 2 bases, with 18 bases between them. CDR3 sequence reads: CASSSGESDTDTQYF. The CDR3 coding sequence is TGCGCCAGTAGTTCAGGGGAAAGCGACACAGATACGCAGTATTTT.

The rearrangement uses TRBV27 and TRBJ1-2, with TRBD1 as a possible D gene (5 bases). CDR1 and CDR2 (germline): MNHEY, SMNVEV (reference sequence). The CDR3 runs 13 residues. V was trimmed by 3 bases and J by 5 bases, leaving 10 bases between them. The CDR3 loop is CASSLRGEYGYTF. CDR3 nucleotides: TGTGCCAGCAGTTTGAGGGGAGAATATGGCTACACCTTC.

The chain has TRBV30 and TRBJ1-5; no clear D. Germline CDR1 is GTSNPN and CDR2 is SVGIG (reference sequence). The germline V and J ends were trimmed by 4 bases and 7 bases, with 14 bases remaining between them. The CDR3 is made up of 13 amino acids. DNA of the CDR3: TGTGCCTGGAACATCGGGCGTGGGCAGCCCCAGCATTTT. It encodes CAWNIGRGQPQHF.

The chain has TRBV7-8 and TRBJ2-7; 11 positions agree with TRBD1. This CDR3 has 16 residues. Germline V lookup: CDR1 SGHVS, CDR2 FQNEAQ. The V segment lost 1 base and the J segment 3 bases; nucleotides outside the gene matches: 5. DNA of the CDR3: TGTGCCAGCAGCTTAGGTGCCGGGACAGGGGGCTACGAGCAGTACTTC. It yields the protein CASSLGAGTGGYEQYF.